One and the same sample provided the 22 T cell receptor beta chains below, sequenced in a study of T and B cells in COVID-19 patients. Multiplex PCR with BIOMED2 TRB-A/B primer pools amplified TRB rearrangements. TCRdb fed the multiplex PCR reads into MiXCR, producing one record per CDR3 protein. This sample carries over a thousand distinct CDR3 sequences, less than 25% of them seen once, and the ten largest clones take roughly 15%. From blood, roughly 250-500 ng of genomic DNA served as TRB template. Sequenced: blood. The receptors originated from a human donor with active COVID-19.

Remarks on this clonotype: Being one base from a much bigger clone, this may be a read error. J is TRBJ2-3 and V is TRBV20-1; D is unresolved. Germline-derived CDR1 and CDR2 are DFQATT and SNEGSKA (reference sequence). The CDR3 is 12 amino acids. Here the CDR3 reads CGAGGRGQAQYF. In nucleotides, the CDR3 is TGCGGTGCTGGTGGTCGAGGTCAGGCGCAGTATTTT.

As concerns this clonotype: This may stem from a read error, because a much larger clone lies one nucleotide away. The V gene is TRBV10-3, the J gene TRBJ1-6, with 7 bases fitting TRBD1. Germline V gene sequence: CDR1 ENHRY, CDR2 SYGVKD. V was pared by 4 bases and J by 9 bases, with 6 bases of the junction left unmatched. This CDR3 region has 14 residues. CDR3 in amino acids: CAISGGTVLSPLHF. The CDR3 bases are TGTGCCATCAGTGGAGGGACAGTCCTTTCACCCCTCCACTTT.

The chain recombines TRBV5-6 with TRBJ2-2, with D perhaps TRBD1 (6 bases). The CDR3 totals 20 residues. Looked up from germline, CDR1 is SGHDT and CDR2 is YYEEEE. V was shortened by 6 bases and J by 7 bases, with 34 bases between the two germline ends. The CDR3 DNA reads as TGTGCCAGCACCTGGATGGGATCCGGGGCAGGGGCCGGAGGTGGCGGGGAGCTGTTTTTT. It codes for CASTWMGSGAGAGGGGELFF.

By frequency in the sample, this clonotype is large (0.1 to 1%). The chain couples TRBV19 to TRBJ2-5, with unresolved D. Trimming cost V 6 bases and J 4 bases, with 15 bases left between them. The CDR3 is 14 amino acids. CDR1 and CDR2 from the germline V gene are LNHDA and SQIVND (reference sequence). The CDR3 sequence: CASSTQWASETQYF. Written as DNA, the CDR3 is TGTGCCAGTAGCACACAGTGGGCGTCAGAGACCCAGTACTTC. The variable domain in full, completed from reference TRBV19 and TRBJ2-5, reads DGGITQSPKYLFRKEGQNVTLSCEQNLNHDAMYWYRQDPGQGLRLIYYSQIVNDFQKGDIAEGYSVSREKKESFPLTVTSAQKNPTAFYLCASSTQWASETQYFGPGTRLLVL.

This clonotype is medium-sized in the sample. The J gene is TRBJ2-1, the V gene TRBV12-3 or TRBV12-4, with D perhaps TRBD1 (5 bases). Trimming left V 3 bases short and J 0 bases short, with 9 bases between. This CDR3 region has 15 residues. The chain's CDR3 is CASSFRAGSYNEQFF. Written as DNA, the CDR3 is TGTGCCAGCAGTTTCAGGGCCGGCTCCTACAATGAGCAGTTCTTC.

Judged by abundance, this clonotype is medium-sized. CDR3 sequence (DNA): TGTGCCAGCAGTTTCTGGGGGGGAAGCACAGATACGCAGTATTTT. This codes for CASSFWGGSTDTQYF. The chain has TRBV12-3 or TRBV12-4 and TRBJ2-3, with TRBD2 matching 7 bases. Losses at the gene ends were 3 bases for V and 0 bases for J; bases not matched to a gene: 3. The CDR3 extends over 15 amino acids.

This clonotype is judged medium-sized. The chain links TRBV6-4 to TRBJ2-1; 7 nucleotides line up with TRBD2. This CDR3 spans 17 amino acids. The germline CDR1 and CDR2 sequences are MRHNA and SNTAGT. V gave up 4 bases and J gave up 0 bases; unmatched junction bases: 9. The CDR3 sequence: CASSARGGGGSYNEQFF. In nucleotides, the CDR3 is TGTGCCAGCAGTGCTCGGGGCGGGGGAGGCTCCTACAATGAGCAGTTCTTC.

By sample share, this clonotype is large. The rearrangement joins TRBV19 to TRBJ2-7, with TRBD2 matching 7 bases. Per the germline V gene, CDR1 is LNHDA and CDR2 is SQIVND (reference sequence). The CDR3 sequence is 13 residues long. Trimming took 5 bases from V and 3 from J; bases not matched to a gene: 4. CDR3 protein: CASSRGGDYEQYF. CDR3 nucleotides: TGTGCCAGTAGTCGGGGAGGGGACTACGAGCAGTACTTC.

Concerning this clonotype: This may arise from a read error, as a much more abundant clone is one base away. The rearrangement links TRBV6-1 to TRBJ1-2, with D perhaps matching TRBD1 (6 bases). The CDR3 consists of 12 residues. Deletions cut 7 bases from V and 4 bases from J, with 10 bases between. The germline V gene has CDR1 MNHNS and CDR2 SASEGT. In nucleotides, the CDR3 is TGTGCCAGCAATGGGGGCCCCTATGGCTACACCTTC. Its translation is CASNGGPYGYTF.

This clonotype is medium-sized in the sample. For the CDR3, the DNA is TGTGCCAGCAGCCCCGACAGGGTGAACACTGAAGCTTTCTTT. The encoded protein is CASSPDRVNTEAFF. The chain links TRBV7-2 to TRBJ1-1; 7 bases line up with TRBD1. CDR3 size: 14 residues. With V trimmed by 5 bases and J by 0 bases, 3 bases remained unmatched. Germline CDR1 and CDR2: SGHTA and FQGNSA.

By frequency in the sample, this clonotype is large (0.1 to 1%). This chain links TRBV19 with TRBJ1-5, with TRBD1 matching 7 bases. Germline assignment: CDR1 LNHDA and CDR2 SQIVND (reference sequence). Trimming at V came to 4 bases and at J to 3 bases, leaving 6 bases not matched to a gene. The CDR3 extends over 15 amino acids. The CDR3 bases are TGTGCCAGTAGTAATCGACAGGGAATCAATCAGCCCCAGCATTTT. Translating it yields CASSNRQGINQPQHF.

This clonotype is categorized as medium-sized. For the CDR3, the DNA is TGTGCCAGCAGCCGTACAGGGGCTGGGGCCAACGTCCTGACTTTC. As protein: CASSRTGAGANVLTF. This sequence joins TRBV5-4 and TRBJ2-6, with 7 bases lining up with TRBD1. The CDR3 length is 15 residues. CDR1 SGHNT and CDR2 YYREEE come from the germline V gene (reference sequence). With 4 bases clipped from V and 2 bases from J, the junction kept 3 bases outside the gene matches.

By share of the sample, this clonotype is medium-sized (0.01 to 0.1%). The gene calls are TRBV30 and TRBJ1-5; maybe TRBD1 (6 bases). The V end was cut by 5 bases, the J end by 7 bases, with 21 bases between. Per the germline V gene, CDR1 is GTSNPN and CDR2 is SVGIG (reference sequence). This CDR3 region has 15 residues. CDR3 nucleotides: TGTGCCTGGCAGTCCCGCCTACAGGGTTACCAGCCCCAGCATTTT. Protein product: CAWQSRLQGYQPQHF.

This rearrangement joins TRBV5-1 to TRBJ2-3, with TRBD1 identical over 9 bases. CDR3 length: 16 amino acids. J lost 4 bases, V lost 6 bases, and 12 bases had no gene match. Germline V gene data show CDR1 as SGHRS and CDR2 as YFSETQ. CDR3 sequence reads: CASTPQGQGVADTQYF. CDR3 nucleotide sequence: TGCGCCAGCACCCCCCAGGGACAGGGAGTCGCAGATACGCAGTATTTT.

By sample fraction, this clonotype is medium-sized (0.01 to 0.1%). The genes are TRBV18 and TRBJ1-1; unclear D gene. Between the trimmed V and J ends, which lost 1 base and 7 bases, there was a span of 10 bases. The CDR3 runs 13 residues. Germline values: CDR1 KGHSH, CDR2 LQKENI. This chain's CDR3 is CASSPQGGNEAFF. In DNA form, the CDR3 reads TGTGCCAGCTCACCACAGGGCGGGAATGAAGCTTTCTTT. The complete variable domain, with remaining parts taken from reference TRBV18 and TRBJ1-1, reads NAGVMQNPRHLVRRRGQEARLRCSPMKGHSHVYWYRQLPEEGLKFMVYLQKENIIDESGMPKERFSAEFPKEGPSILRIQQVVRGDSAAYFCASSPQGGNEAFFGQGTRLTVV.

The V call is TRBV19, the J call TRBJ2-3; a weak D match, TRBD1 (6 bases). The germline V and J ends were trimmed by 3 bases and 3 bases, with 16 bases remaining between them. Per the germline V gene, CDR1 is LNHDA and CDR2 is SQIVND (reference sequence). This CDR3 has 16 amino acids. The CDR3, as DNA: TGTGCCAGTAGTATTAGGACAGTGGTCTTTACAGATACGCAGTATTTT. As protein: CASSIRTVVFTDTQYF.

This clonotype is large in the sample. This chain uses TRBV29-1 with TRBJ2-5; D gene unclear. The V end lost 5 bases, the J end lost 5 bases, and 6 bases lay between the germline ends. Per germline, CDR1 SQVTM and CDR2 ANQGSEA. The CDR3 has 10 residues. The CDR3 is CSVLEETQYF. In DNA form, the CDR3 reads TGCAGCGTTTTGGAGGAGACCCAGTACTTC.

With regard to this clonotype: This may come from a read error, since a much larger clone is one base off. The chain joins TRBV12-3 or TRBV12-4 to TRBJ1-1; a possible D gene is TRBD1 (6 bases). With 4 bases removed from V and 1 base from J, the gap between germline ends came to 13 bases. This CDR3 contains 15 residues. The CDR3 loop reads CASSYSNRANTEAFF. The CDR3 nucleotides read TGTGCCAGCAGTTACTCCAACAGGGCGAACACTGAAGCTTTCTTT.

By proportion, this clonotype is medium-sized (0.01 to 0.1%). The chain carries TRBV30 and TRBJ1-6, with D unclear. Trimming removed 4 bases from V and 10 bases from J, with 8 bases in between. Germline CDR1 is GTSNPN and CDR2 is SVGIG (reference sequence). The CDR3 runs to 11 residues. This CDR3 is CAWIKDSPLHF. The CDR3 coding sequence is TGTGCCTGGATTAAGGACTCACCCCTCCACTTT.

Sample share makes this clonotype large. CDR3 in DNA: TGTGCCAGCAGCCTGGGACTAGCGGGACCTCTTGGCAATGAGCAGTTCTTC. Its protein product is CASSLGLAGPLGNEQFF. V is TRBV7-6 and J is TRBJ2-1; TRBD2 matches 13 bases. Germline V gene lookup returns CDR1 SGHVS and CDR2 FNYEAQ. V was pared by 5 bases and J by 6 bases, with 10 bases of the junction left unmatched. This CDR3 is built from 17 residues.

The chain links TRBV20-1 to TRBJ1-2, with unresolved D. The V and J ends lost 3 bases and 3 bases respectively, with 11 bases between them. Germline V CDR1 and CDR2: DFQATT, SNEGSKA (reference sequence). The CDR3 loop spans 13 amino acids. CDR3 DNA sequence: TGCAGTGCTAGGAGCGGGCAGTACTATGGCTACACCTTC. Its protein is CSARSGQYYGYTF.

The chain links TRBV20-1 to TRBJ2-7, with 8 bases lining up with TRBD1. V shed 0 bases and J 0 bases; nucleotides not matched to a gene: 4. The CDR3 sequence is 15 residues long. Looked up from germline, CDR1 is DFQATT and CDR2 is SNEGSKA (reference sequence). CDR3 in amino acids: CSARDIDRGSYEQYF. The CDR3, as DNA: TGCAGTGCTAGAGATATTGACAGGGGCTCCTACGAGCAGTACTTC.